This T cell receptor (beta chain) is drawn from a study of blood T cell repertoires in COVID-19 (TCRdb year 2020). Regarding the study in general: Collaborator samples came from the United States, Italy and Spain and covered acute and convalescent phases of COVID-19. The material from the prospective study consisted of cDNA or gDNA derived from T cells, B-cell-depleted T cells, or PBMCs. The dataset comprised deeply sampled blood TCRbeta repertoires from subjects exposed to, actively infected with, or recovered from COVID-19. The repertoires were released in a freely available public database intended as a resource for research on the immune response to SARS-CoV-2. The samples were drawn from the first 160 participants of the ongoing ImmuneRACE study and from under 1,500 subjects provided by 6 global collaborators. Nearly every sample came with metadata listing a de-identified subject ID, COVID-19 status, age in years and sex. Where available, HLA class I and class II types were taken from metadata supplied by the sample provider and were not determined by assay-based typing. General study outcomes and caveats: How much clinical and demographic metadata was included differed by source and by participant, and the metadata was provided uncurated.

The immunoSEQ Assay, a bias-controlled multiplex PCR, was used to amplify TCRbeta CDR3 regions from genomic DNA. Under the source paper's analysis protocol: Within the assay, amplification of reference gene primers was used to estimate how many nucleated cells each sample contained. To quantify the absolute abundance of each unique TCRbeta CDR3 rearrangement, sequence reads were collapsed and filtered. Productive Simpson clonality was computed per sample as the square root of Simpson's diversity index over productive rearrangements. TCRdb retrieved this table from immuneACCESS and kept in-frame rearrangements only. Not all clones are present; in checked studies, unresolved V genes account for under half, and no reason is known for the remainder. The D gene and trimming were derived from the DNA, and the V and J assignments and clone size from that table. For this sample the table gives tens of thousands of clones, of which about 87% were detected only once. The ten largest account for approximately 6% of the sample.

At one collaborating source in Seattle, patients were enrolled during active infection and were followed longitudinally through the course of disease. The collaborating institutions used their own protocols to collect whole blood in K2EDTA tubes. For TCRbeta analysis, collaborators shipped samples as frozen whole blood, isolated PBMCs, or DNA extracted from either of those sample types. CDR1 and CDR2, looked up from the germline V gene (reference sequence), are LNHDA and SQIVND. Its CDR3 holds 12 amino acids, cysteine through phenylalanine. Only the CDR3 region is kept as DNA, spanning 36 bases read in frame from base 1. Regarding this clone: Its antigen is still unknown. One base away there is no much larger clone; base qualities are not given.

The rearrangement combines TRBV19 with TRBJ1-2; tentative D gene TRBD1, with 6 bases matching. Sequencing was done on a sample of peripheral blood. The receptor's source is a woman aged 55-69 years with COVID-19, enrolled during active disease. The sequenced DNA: TGTGCGAGCCATACAGGGCGCGATGGCTACACCTTC. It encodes CASHTGRDGYTF. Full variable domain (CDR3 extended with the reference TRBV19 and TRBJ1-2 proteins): DGGITQSPKYLFRKEGQNVTLSCEQNLNHDAMYWYRQDPGQGLRLIYYSQIVNDFQKGDIAEGYSVSREKKESFPLTVTSAQKNPTAFYLCASHTGRDGYTFGSGTRLTVV.